The clone carrying this T cell receptor beta chain was counted ten times or more. Beta-chain TCR CDR3 regions were amplified from RNA transcripts. HTBI-primed first-round RT-PCR preceded second-round multiplex PCR. TCRdb processed the multiplex PCR reads anew with MiXCR; each CDR3 protein has one entry. The repertoire holds over a million distinct CDR3 sequences, with about 38% as singletons. V lost 5 bases and J lost 2; bases outside the gene matches: 5. Germline CDR1 is DFQATT and CDR2 is SNEGSKA (reference sequence). This CDR3 is 14 amino acids long. The sample is drawn from a study of Graves' ophthalmopathy and Graves' hyperthyroidism.

The chain combines TRBV20-1 with TRBJ2-7; 11 positions agree with TRBD2. The sequence derives from an adult man with Graves' hyperthyroidism. Specimen: peripheral blood or thyroid tissue (not recorded which). For the CDR3, the DNA is TGCAGTGCTGAGACTAGCGGGATCACCTACGAGCAGTACTTC. Its protein product is CSAETSGITYEQYF.